The 11 T cell receptor beta chains in this list originate from one sample, sequenced in a study of cytomegalovirus exposure and HLA in healthy donors. The PCR contained 60 Vbeta and 13 Jbeta primers. Data came from immunoSEQ multiplex PCR; TCRdb stores just in-frame clones and leaves some out. The sample contains about 110,000 clones, around 78% of which appear only once. Sequencing was done on a sample of PBMCs. The receptors here all came from a woman in her thirties in good health and CMV-seronegative.

This clone came up a few times. The V call is TRBV5-4, the J call TRBJ2-5, with TRBD1 identical over 9 bases. The length of the CDR3 is 13 residues. With V trimmed by 5 bases and J by 5 bases, 4 bases remained unmatched. The germline V gene encodes CDR1 SGHNT and CDR2 YYREEE (reference sequence). CDR3 sequence: CASSLQGAETQYF. The CDR3 DNA is TGTGCCAGCAGTCTACAGGGGGCCGAGACCCAGTACTTC.

J is TRBJ2-7 and V is TRBV7-2; 9 bases are shared with TRBD2. V was pared by 1 base and J by 5 bases, with 15 bases of the junction left unmatched. The germline gives CDR1 SGHTA, CDR2 FQGNSA. There are 18 residues in the CDR3. In nucleotides, the CDR3 is TGTGCCAGCAGCTTAGGCGGGAGGGCCGTCCTTGGTAGAGACGAGCAGTACTTC. This sequence encodes CASSLGGRAVLGRDEQYF.

The V gene is TRBV28, the J gene TRBJ2-3; D gene ambiguous. Trimming stripped 2 bases from V and 3 bases from J, with 9 bases between. The CDR3 covers 14 residues. Germline V gene data show CDR1 as MDHEN and CDR2 as SYDVKM. The CDR3 sequence: CASSLERATDTQYF. DNA of the CDR3: TGTGCCAGCAGTTTAGAGCGTGCGACAGATACGCAGTATTTT. The variable domain in full, completed from reference TRBV28 and TRBJ2-3, reads DVKVTQSSRYLVKRTGEKVFLECVQDMDHENMFWYRQDPGLGLRLIYFSYDVKMKEKGDIPEGYSVSREKKERFSLILESASTNQTSMYLCASSLERATDTQYFGPGTRLTVL.

This clone was seen only a few times. The chain uses TRBV28 and TRBJ2-6; 7 positions agree with TRBD1. Germline values: CDR1 MDHEN, CDR2 SYDVKM. The CDR3 is 20 residues long. V was pared by 1 base and J by 0 bases, with 12 bases of the junction left unmatched. The CDR3 protein is CASSLSWTGRINSGANVLTF. CDR3 DNA sequence: TGTGCCAGCAGTTTATCGTGGACAGGCAGGATAAACTCTGGGGCCAACGTCCTGACTTTC.

This rearrangement joins TRBV28 to TRBJ1-6; 9 nucleotides match TRBD1. The CDR3 covers 17 residues. Germline loops: CDR1 MDHEN, CDR2 SYDVKM. The V gene end was trimmed by 1 base and the J gene end by 1 base; junction bases not matched to a gene: 2. As DNA, the CDR3 is TGTGCCAGCAGTTTATCTGACAGGGGGTCCTATAATTCACCCCTCCACTTT. It yields the protein CASSLSDRGSYNSPLHF.

Note on this clone: This may be a read error, as it is one base from a much larger clone. The chain couples TRBV6-6 to TRBJ2-3, with TRBD2 identical over 14 bases. Germline CDR1 MNHNY, CDR2 SVGAGI (reference sequence). This CDR3 has 15 amino acids. Unmatched junction bases numbered 2, after V lost 5 bases and J lost 4 bases. The CDR3 sequence: CASSGTSGSSDTQYF. The CDR3 DNA reads TGTGCCAGCAGTGGGACTAGCGGGAGCTCAGATACGCAGTATTTT.

The chain couples TRBV7-8 to TRBJ1-1; 9 bases are a match to TRBD1. This CDR3 spans 18 amino acids. Germline assignment: CDR1 SGHVS and CDR2 FQNEAQ. Trimming cost V 1 base and J 0 bases; bases outside gene matches: 9. In nucleotides, the CDR3 is TGTGCCAGCAGCTTAGGTGGGACAGGGAAAACATTGAACACTGAAGCTTTCTTT. It encodes CASSLGGTGKTLNTEAFF.

This clone was found a few times. The V and J genes are TRBV11-2 and TRBJ1-5; 7 bases agree with TRBD1. The CDR3 has 13 residues. Per germline, CDR1 SGHAT and CDR2 FQNNGV. V trimming: 5 bases; J trimming: 6 bases; junction bases outside the gene matches: 4. The CDR3 protein is CASSLGDSQPQHF. Written as DNA, the CDR3 is TGTGCCAGCAGCCTAGGGGACAGTCAGCCCCAGCATTTT.

This clone was recorded only once. This rearrangement joins TRBV6-6 to TRBJ1-5; D unresolved. Germline V gives CDR1 MNHNY, CDR2 SVGAGI (reference sequence). This CDR3 contains 16 residues. The V gene lost 4 bases and the J gene lost 6 bases, with 19 bases spanning the gap. The CDR3 DNA reads as TGTGCCAGCAGTTCCTTGGGCCTTCAAGGGAGTCAGCCCCAGCATTTT. Translating it yields CASSSLGLQGSQPQHF.

As to this clone: Its ends do not fully match the called genes, so a read error is possible. V and J are TRBV7-7 and TRBJ2-1; D might be TRBD2 (5 bases). Per the germline V gene, CDR1 is SSHAT and CDR2 is FNYEAQ (reference sequence). The CDR3 has 14 amino acids. The CDR3 here is CASSPGLSYNEQFF. For the CDR3, the DNA is TGTGCTAGCAGCCCTGGACTGAGCTACAATGAGCAGTTCTTC.

The V call is TRBV4-2, the J call TRBJ2-5, with TRBD2 as a possible D gene (5 bases). This CDR3 comprises 13 residues. Trimming pared 8 bases from V and 5 bases from J, leaving 15 bases between. CDR1 LGHNA and CDR2 YNFKEQ come from the germline V gene. In DNA, the CDR3 is TGTGCCAGCGGCAAGGAGGAGTCGGAGACCCAGTACTTC. This codes for CASGKEESETQYF.